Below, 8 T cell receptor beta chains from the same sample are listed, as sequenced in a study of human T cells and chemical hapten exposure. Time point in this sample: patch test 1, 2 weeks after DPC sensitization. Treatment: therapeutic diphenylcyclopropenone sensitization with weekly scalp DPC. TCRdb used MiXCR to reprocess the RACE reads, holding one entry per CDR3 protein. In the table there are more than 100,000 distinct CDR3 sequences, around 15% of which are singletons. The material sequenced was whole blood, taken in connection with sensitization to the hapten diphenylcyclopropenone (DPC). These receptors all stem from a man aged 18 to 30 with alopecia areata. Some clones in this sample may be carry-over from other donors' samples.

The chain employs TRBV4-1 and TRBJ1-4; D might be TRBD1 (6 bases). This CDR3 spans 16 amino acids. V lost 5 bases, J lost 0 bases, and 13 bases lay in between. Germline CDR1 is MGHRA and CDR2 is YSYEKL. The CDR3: CASSEGQTATNEKLFF. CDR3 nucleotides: TGCGCCAGCAGCGAAGGACAGACCGCAACTAATGAAAAACTGTTTTTT.

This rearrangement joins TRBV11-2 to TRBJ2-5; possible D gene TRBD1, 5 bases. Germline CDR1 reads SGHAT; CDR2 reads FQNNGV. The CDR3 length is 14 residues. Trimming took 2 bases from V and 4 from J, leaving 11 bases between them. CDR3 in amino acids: CASSLTGGLETQYF. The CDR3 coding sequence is TGTGCCAGCAGCTTAACAGGTGGTTTAGAGACCCAGTACTTC.

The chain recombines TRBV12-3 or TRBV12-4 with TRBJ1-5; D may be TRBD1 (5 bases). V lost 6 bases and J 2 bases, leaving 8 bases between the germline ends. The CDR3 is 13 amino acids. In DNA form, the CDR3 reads TGTGCCAGCAGGGGGCTCGGCAATCAGCCCCAGCATTTT. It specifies CASRGLGNQPQHF.

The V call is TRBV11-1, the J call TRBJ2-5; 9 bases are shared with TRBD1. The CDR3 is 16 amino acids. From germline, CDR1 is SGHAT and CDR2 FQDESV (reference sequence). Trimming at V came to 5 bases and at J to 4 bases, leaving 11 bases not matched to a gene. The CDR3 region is CASSSQWDRVLETQYF. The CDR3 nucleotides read TGTGCCAGCAGCAGTCAATGGGACAGGGTCTTAGAGACCCAGTACTTC. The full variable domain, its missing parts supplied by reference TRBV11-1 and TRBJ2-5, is EAEVAQSPRYKITEKSQAVAFWCDPISGHATLYWYRQILGQGPELLVQFQDESVVDDSQLPKDRFSAERLKGVDSTLKIQPAELGDSAMYLCASSSQWDRVLETQYFGPGTRLLVL.

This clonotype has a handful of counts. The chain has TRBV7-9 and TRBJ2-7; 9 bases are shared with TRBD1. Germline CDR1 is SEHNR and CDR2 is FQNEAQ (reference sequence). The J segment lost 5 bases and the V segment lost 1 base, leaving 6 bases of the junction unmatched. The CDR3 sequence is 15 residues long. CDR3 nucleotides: TGTGCCAGCAGCTTAGGGACAGGGGTTTTCCACGAGCAGTACGTC. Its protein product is CASSLGTGVFHEQYV.

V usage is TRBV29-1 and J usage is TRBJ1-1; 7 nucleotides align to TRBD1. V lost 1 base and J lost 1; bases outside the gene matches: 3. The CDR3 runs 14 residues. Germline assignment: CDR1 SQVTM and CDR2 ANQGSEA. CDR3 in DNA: TGCAGCGTTGAAGGGCGGGACAGGAACACTGAAGCTTTCTTT. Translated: CSVEGRDRNTEAFF.

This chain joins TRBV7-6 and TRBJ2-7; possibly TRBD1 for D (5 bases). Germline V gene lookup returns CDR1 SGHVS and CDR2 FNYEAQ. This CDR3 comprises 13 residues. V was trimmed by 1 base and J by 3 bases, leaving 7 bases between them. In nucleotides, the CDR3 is TGTGCCAGCAGCTTAGACAGGAGCTACGAGCAGTACTTC. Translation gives CASSLDRSYEQYF.

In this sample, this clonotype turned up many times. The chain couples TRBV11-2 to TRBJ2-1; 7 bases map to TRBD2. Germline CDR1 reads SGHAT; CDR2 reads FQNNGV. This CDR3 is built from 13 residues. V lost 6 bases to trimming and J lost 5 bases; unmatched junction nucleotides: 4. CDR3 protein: CASRTSRDNEQFF. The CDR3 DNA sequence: TGTGCCAGCAGGACTAGCCGAGACAATGAGCAGTTCTTC.